This entry concerns a single T cell receptor beta chain. This specimen comes from a study of blood T cell repertoires in COVID-19. Background on the study: Sites across the United States, Italy and Spain contributed samples from acute and convalescent COVID-19. The cDNA or gDNA used as material had been derived from T cells, B-cell-depleted T cells, or PBMCs.

Original processing methods: The authors estimated nucleated cell counts from reference gene primer amplification. Only in-frame clones appear in the TCRdb table, and some are missing; sequencing was by immunoSEQ multiplex PCR. V and J calls and clone size are copied from that table; D and trimming were computed from the DNA. Of 380,000 or so clones in the sample, about 88% were seen once. The CDR3 covers 11 residues. CDR1 and CDR2 from the germline V gene are SQVTM and ANQGSEA. J was trimmed by 12 bases and V by 5 bases; bases with no gene match: 8. Those enrolled in Seattle joined during active infection and were followed longitudinally afterward.

V gene TRBV29-1 combines with J gene TRBJ1-1, with 8 bases identical to TRBD1. The clonotype comes from a woman aged 55-69 years with COVID-19, enrolled during active disease. The sequencing input was peripheral blood. The chain's CDR3 is CSVSGQGGTFF. CDR3 sequence (DNA): TGCAGCGTTTCCGGACAGGGCGGTACTTTCTTT. The whole variable domain, filled in from reference TRBV29-1 and TRBJ1-1, reads SAVISQKPSRDICQRGTSLTIQCQVDSQVTMMFWYRQQPGQSLTLIATANQGSEATYESGFVIDKFPISRPNLTFSTLTVSNMSPEDSSIYLCSVSGQGGTFFGQGTRLTVV.